This T cell receptor beta chain comes out of a study of shared clonotypes between healthy human individuals. V was shortened by 2 bases and J by 5 bases, with 21 bases between the two germline ends. CDR3 length equals 17 residues. Germline CDR1 SGHAT, CDR2 FQNNGV. For this clone: What it binds is not known.

Study-wide points: Clonotypes not shared had lower generation probabilities than those common to all four donors.

Measured with immunoSEQ multiplex PCR; TCRdb has only the in-frame clones, and not every one. Found here are about 1.5 million clones, 95% to 99% of them singletons; the top ten hold roughly 0.45%. The gene calls are TRBV11-2 and TRBJ1-1; D remains unclear. This clonotype was sampled from a man under 40 in good health. The material sequenced was naive CD4+ T cells sorted from blood. Subset specified: CD45RA+ positively selected. The CDR3 sequence is CASSLRGRVRMVTEAFF. DNA of the CDR3: TGTGCCAGCAGCTTACGAGGCCGGGTCCGGATGGTTACTGAAGCTTTCTTT.